Sequencing of this T cell receptor beta chain was carried out in a study of shared clonotypes between healthy human individuals. Study-wide results and limits: Estimated richness values were generally larger in naive subsets than in memory subsets.

In the original processing: For the immunoSEQ data, sequences were junction-only without quality scores, so filtering differed. Measured with immunoSEQ multiplex PCR; TCRdb has only the in-frame clones, and not every one. V and J calls and clone size are given by that table; D and trimming were obtained from the DNA. The table shows under 1,100,000 clones, with 65% to 80% occurring only once. Per germline, CDR1 GTSNPN and CDR2 SVGIG (reference sequence). V was clipped by 5 bases and J by 1 base, with 5 bases between them. There are 11 residues in the CDR3. With regard to this clone: The antigen is unknown.

The source of this sequence is a man younger than 35 in good health. The chain employs TRBV30 and TRBJ1-1, with D hard to call. The specimen sequenced was memory CD4+ T cells sorted from blood. The subset is: CD45RA-negative fraction. CDR3 residues: CAWAGNTEAFF. CDR3 in DNA: TGTGCCTGGGCAGGGAACACTGAAGCTTTCTTT.